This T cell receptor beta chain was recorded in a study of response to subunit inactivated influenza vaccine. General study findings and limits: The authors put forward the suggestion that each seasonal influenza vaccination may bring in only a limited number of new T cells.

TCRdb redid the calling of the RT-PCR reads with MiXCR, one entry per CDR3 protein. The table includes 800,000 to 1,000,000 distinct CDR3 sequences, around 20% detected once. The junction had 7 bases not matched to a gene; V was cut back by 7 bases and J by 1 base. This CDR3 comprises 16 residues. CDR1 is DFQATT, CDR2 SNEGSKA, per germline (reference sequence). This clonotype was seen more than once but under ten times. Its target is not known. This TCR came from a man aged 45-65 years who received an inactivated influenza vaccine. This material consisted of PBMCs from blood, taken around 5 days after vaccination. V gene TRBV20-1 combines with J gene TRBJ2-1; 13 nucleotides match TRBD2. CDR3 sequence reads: CSVGTSGIGSYNEQFF. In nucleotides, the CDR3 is TGCAGTGTGGGGACTAGCGGGATAGGATCCTACAATGAGCAGTTCTTC.